This T cell receptor beta chain was profiled in a study of blood T cell repertoires in COVID-19. Study background: Acute-phase and convalescent COVID-19 samples originated in the United States, Italy and Spain. Sources were T cells, B-cell-depleted T cells, or PBMCs; the material itself was cDNA or gDNA.

Germline V gives CDR1 ENHRY, CDR2 SYGVKD. The CDR3 extends over 15 amino acids. With 5 bases removed from V and 0 bases from J, the gap between germline ends came to 11 bases. This clone occurred a few times. Generated by immunoSEQ multiplex PCR, the TCRdb table keeps only in-frame clones and is missing some. The sample carries around 99,000 clones, 88% recorded once. This receptor was identified in a man aged 50 or older with active or convalescent COVID-19. The J gene is TRBJ1-3, the V gene TRBV10-3; D is unclear. Sequencing used peripheral blood. CDR3 nucleotide sequence: TGTGCCATCAGTACACAAAGGAGCTCTGGAAACACCATATATTTT. Amino acids: CAISTQRSSGNTIYF.